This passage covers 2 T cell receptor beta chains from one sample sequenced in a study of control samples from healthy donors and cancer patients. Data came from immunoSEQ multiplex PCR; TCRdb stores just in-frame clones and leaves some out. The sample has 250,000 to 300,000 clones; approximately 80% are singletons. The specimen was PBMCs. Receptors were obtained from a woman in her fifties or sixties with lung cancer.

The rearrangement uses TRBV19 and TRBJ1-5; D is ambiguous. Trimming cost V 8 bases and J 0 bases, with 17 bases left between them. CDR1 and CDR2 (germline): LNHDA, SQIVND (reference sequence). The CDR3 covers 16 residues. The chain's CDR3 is CASAPREFYSNQPQHF. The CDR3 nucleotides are TGTGCCAGTGCTCCGAGGGAGTTCTATAGCAATCAGCCCCAGCATTTT.

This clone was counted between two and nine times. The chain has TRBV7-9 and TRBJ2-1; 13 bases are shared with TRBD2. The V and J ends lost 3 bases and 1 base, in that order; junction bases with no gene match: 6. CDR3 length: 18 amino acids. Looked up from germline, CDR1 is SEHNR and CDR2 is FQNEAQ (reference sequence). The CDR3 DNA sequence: TGTGCCAGCAGCTTCCCCACTAGCGGGGGGGCGTCCTACAATGAGCAGTTCTTC. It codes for CASSFPTSGGASYNEQFF. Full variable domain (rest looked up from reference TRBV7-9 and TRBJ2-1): DTGVSQNPRHKITKRGQNVTFRCDPISEHNRLYWYRQTLGQGPEFLTYFQNEAQLEKSRLLSDRFSAERPKGSFSTLEIQRTEQGDSAMYLCASSFPTSGGASYNEQFFGPGTRLTVL.